A single sample gave rise to the 32 T cell receptor beta chains below, sequenced in a study of control samples from healthy donors and cancer patients. Some clones are missing from TCRdb's copy, which holds only in-frame ones; the method was immunoSEQ multiplex PCR. The data show some 120,000 clones, over 90% seen once. Sequenced sample: blood. The receptors were gathered from a man under 40 in good health.

This clone was seen just once. The gene calls are TRBV7-3 and TRBJ1-3, with D tentatively TRBD1 (5 bases). Germline V gene sequence: CDR1 SGHTA, CDR2 FQGTGA. This CDR3 region has 13 residues. Trimming took off 4 bases at V and 4 bases at J, with 8 bases between the two ends. CDR3 loop: CASSSGTGNTIYF. CDR3 sequence (DNA): TGTGCCAGCAGCTCCGGGACGGGAAACACCATATATTTT.

The chain joins TRBV6-6 to TRBJ2-3, with 15 bases lining up with TRBD2. Germline trimming cut 9 bases from V and 2 bases from J; bases unmatched to any gene: 6. CDR3 length equals 16 residues. The germline CDR1 and CDR2 sequences are MNHNY and SVGAGI (reference sequence). The CDR3 loop is CASGGLAGGDTDTQYF. The CDR3 region has the DNA TGTGCCAGTGGGGGACTAGCGGGGGGAGACACAGATACGCAGTATTTT.

The chain carries TRBV7-8 and TRBJ1-5, with TRBD1 as a possible D gene (5 bases). Deletions cut 5 bases from V and 9 bases from J, with 8 bases between. Germline V gene sequence: CDR1 SGHVS, CDR2 FQNEAQ. CDR3 length equals 11 residues. In DNA, the CDR3 is TGTGCCAGCAGCCCGGGGGGGCCCCAGCATTTT. Translating it yields CASSPGGPQHF.

This clone was detected only a few times. The genes are TRBV14 and TRBJ1-1; D gene unclear. This CDR3 is 13 amino acids long. The V end was cut by 0 bases, the J end by 5 bases, with 7 bases between. The germline V gene encodes CDR1 SGHDN and CDR2 FVKESK. CDR3 in amino acids: CASSQDLGTEAFF. In DNA, the CDR3 is TGTGCCAGCAGCCAAGATCTGGGAACTGAAGCTTTCTTT.

The chain links TRBV27 to TRBJ2-1, with TRBD1 identical over 12 bases. The V gene end was trimmed by 6 bases and the J gene end by 10 bases; junction bases not matched to a gene: 13. In germline, CDR1 is MNHEY, CDR2 SMNVEV (reference sequence). This CDR3 is 16 amino acids long. The chain's CDR3 is CASSLNWGDRGREQFF. CDR3 nucleotides: TGTGCCAGCAGCCTAAATTGGGGGGACAGGGGGCGGGAGCAGTTCTTC.

The chain uses TRBV9 and TRBJ1-2; 8 positions match TRBD1. Germline V gene lookup returns CDR1 SGDLS and CDR2 YYNGEE. The length of the CDR3 is 14 residues. The ends lost 7 bases at V and 3 bases at J; junction bases unmatched: 8. This CDR3 reads CASSMDREYYGYTF. The DNA for the CDR3 is TGTGCCAGCTCGATGGACAGGGAATACTATGGCTACACCTTC.

The chain combines TRBV3-1 (or the pseudogene TRBV3-2) with TRBJ2-2; D uncertain. V gave up 4 bases and J gave up 7 bases, with 10 bases separating them. CDR1 is LGHDT, CDR2 YNNKEL, per germline (reference sequence). The CDR3 is 13 amino acids. CDR3 DNA sequence: TGTGCCAGCAGCCTAGGGTCCGGCGGGGAGCTGTTTTTT. This translates into CASSLGSGGELFF.

The rearrangement joins TRBV18 to TRBJ2-4, with 7 nucleotides matching TRBD2. V dropped 2 bases and J dropped 3; count of bases not matched to a gene: 10. CDR1 is KGHSH and CDR2 is LQKENI in the germline V gene. The CDR3 has 17 amino acids. The CDR3 is CASSPWSAGEGKNIQYF. In DNA, the CDR3 is TGTGCCAGCTCACCATGGAGTGCGGGGGAGGGCAAAAACATTCAGTACTTC. The entire variable domain, with the rest obtained from reference TRBV18 and TRBJ2-4, is as follows: NAGVMQNPRHLVRRRGQEARLRCSPMKGHSHVYWYRQLPEEGLKFMVYLQKENIIDESGMPKERFSAEFPKEGPSILRIQQVVRGDSAAYFCASSPWSAGEGKNIQYFGAGTRLSVL.

The chain combines TRBV7-6 with TRBJ2-2, with TRBD1 matching over 9 bases. Germline loops: CDR1 SGHVS, CDR2 FNYEAQ. The CDR3 runs 16 residues. V was clipped by 11 bases and J by 0 bases; unmatched bases: 10. The CDR3 loop reads CAPWGTGPPNTGELFF. The CDR3 DNA reads TGTGCCCCCTGGGGGACAGGGCCCCCGAACACCGGGGAGCTGTTTTTT.

The genes are TRBV27 and TRBJ2-7, with TRBD2 matching over 11 bases. V lost 4 bases to trimming and J lost 4 bases; unmatched junction nucleotides: 12. The V gene's germline CDR1 is MNHEY and CDR2 SMNVEV (reference sequence). The CDR3 runs 17 residues. CDR3: CASSSLTSGGPGYEQYF. The CDR3 DNA reads TGTGCCAGCAGTTCCCTTACTAGCGGGGGACCCGGGTACGAGCAGTACTTC.

The chain is built from TRBV3-1 (or the pseudogene TRBV3-2) and TRBJ2-5; possible D gene TRBD2, 6 bases. The CDR3 contains 16 residues. Per the germline V gene, CDR1 is LGHDT and CDR2 is YNNKEL (reference sequence). With 4 bases removed from V and 6 bases from J, the gap between germline ends came to 21 bases. CDR3 in amino acids: CASSPLGTSGVKTQYF. CDR3 DNA sequence: TGTGCCAGCAGCCCCCTCGGGACTTCGGGGGTGAAGACCCAGTACTTC.

The DNA for the CDR3 is TGTGCCAGCAGCTTAAAAGGGACAGTCATTTCACCCCTCCACTTT. Encoded protein: CASSLKGTVISPLHF. This chain uses TRBV11-1 with TRBJ1-6; 7 positions agree with TRBD1. From germline, CDR1 is SGHAT and CDR2 FQDESV (reference sequence). Germline trimming cut 2 bases from V and 9 bases from J; bases unmatched to any gene: 7. CDR3 size: 15 residues.

The CDR3 nucleotides read TGTGCCACCAGTGATCCCGGGACCTCATCCACAGATACGCAGTATTTT. This codes for CATSDPGTSSTDTQYF. The rearrangement links TRBV24-1 to TRBJ2-3; TRBD1 or TRBD2 may be the D gene (5 bases each). Germline assignment: CDR1 KGHDR and CDR2 SFDVKD. The CDR3 consists of 16 residues. V lost 3 bases to trimming and J lost 2 bases, with 14 bases between them.

This chain connects TRBV18 to TRBJ2-7; TRBD1 matches 7 bases. V lost 6 bases, J lost 5 bases, and 10 bases stayed unmatched. The CDR3 is 14 amino acids. CDR1 is KGHSH, CDR2 LQKENI, per germline. CDR3 in amino acids: CASSQLDRADEQYF. The CDR3, as DNA: TGTGCCAGCTCTCAGCTCGACAGGGCGGACGAGCAGTACTTC.

The chain couples TRBV9 to TRBJ1-1; the D is unclear. The CDR3 loop spans 14 amino acids. V lost 0 bases and J lost 2, with 8 bases in between. From germline, CDR1 is SGDLS and CDR2 YYNGEE. The CDR3 nucleotides are TGTGCCAGCAGCGTAGCGCCGGACAACACTGAAGCTTTCTTT. It yields the protein CASSVAPDNTEAFF.

The chain employs TRBV28 and TRBJ1-2; D may be TRBD1 (6 bases). The CDR3 length is 13 residues. V lost 1 base and J 7 bases, leaving 10 bases between the germline ends. Germline V gene lookup returns CDR1 MDHEN and CDR2 SYDVKM. CDR3 region: CASSLSGDPGYTF. The CDR3 region has the DNA TGTGCCAGCAGTTTATCAGGGGACCCTGGCTACACCTTC.

The chain recombines TRBV19 with TRBJ2-2; D is unresolved. Germline V gene lookup returns CDR1 LNHDA and CDR2 SQIVND (reference sequence). V was pared by 3 bases and J by 0 bases, with 11 bases between. This CDR3 is 16 amino acids long. CDR3 sequence reads: CASSIRILPNTGELFF. The CDR3 DNA reads TGTGCCAGTAGTATCCGTATCCTTCCGAACACCGGGGAGCTGTTTTTT.

The genes are TRBV6-6 and TRBJ1-1; possible D gene TRBD1, 5 bases. The V and J ends lost 8 bases and 4 bases respectively, with 14 bases between them. The CDR3 covers 13 residues. The germline gives CDR1 MNHNY, CDR2 SVGAGI (reference sequence). The CDR3 DNA sequence: TGTGCCAGCCTCGGGGGTGGGGGCACTGAAGCTTTCTTT. The encoded protein is CASLGGGGTEAFF.

The chain uses TRBV3-1 (or the pseudogene TRBV3-2) and TRBJ2-2; D is unclear. V lost 0 bases and J 5 bases, leaving 4 bases between the germline ends. The CDR3 has 13 residues. From germline, CDR1 is LGHDT and CDR2 YNNKEL (reference sequence). The chain's CDR3 is CASSQENTGELFF. The CDR3 DNA is TGTGCCAGCAGCCAAGAGAATACCGGGGAGCTGTTTTTT.

This clone was counted only a few times. The rearrangement joins TRBV7-9 to TRBJ1-1; no reliable D call. The V end was cut by 10 bases, the J end by 4 bases, with 13 bases between. Germline V lookup: CDR1 SEHNR, CDR2 FQNEAQ (reference sequence). CDR3 length equals 12 residues. This CDR3 reads CAIPRGRTEAFF. CDR3 coding DNA: TGTGCCATCCCGAGAGGACGCACTGAAGCTTTCTTT.

The V gene is TRBV5-6, the J gene TRBJ1-6; D may be TRBD1 (5 bases). CDR1 SGHDT and CDR2 YYEEEE come from the germline V gene. The CDR3 sequence is 16 residues long. V gave up 1 base and J gave up 8 bases, with 16 bases separating them. CDR3 nucleotide sequence: TGTGCCAGCAGCTTGAGGGTCCGGGGGTTCGATTCACCCCTCCACTTT. Amino acid sequence: CASSLRVRGFDSPLHF.

The genes are TRBV12-3 or TRBV12-4 and TRBJ2-1; 10 bases are a match to TRBD2. The CDR3 is 13 amino acids. After removal of 6 bases from V and 8 bases from J, the junction contained 4 bases not matched to a gene. Here the CDR3 DNA reads TGTGCCAGCAGGAGCGGGGGGGCAGATGAGCAGTTCTTC. Amino acid sequence: CASRSGGADEQFF.

By frequency in the sample, this clone is medium-sized. The V call is TRBV24-1, the J call TRBJ1-5, with D perhaps matching TRBD1 (5 bases). V lost 5 bases and J lost 8, with 15 bases in between. CDR3 length: 14 residues. The germline V gene encodes CDR1 KGHDR and CDR2 SFDVKD. The CDR3 reads CATSGPGRDKPQHF. The CDR3 nucleotides are TGTGCCACCAGTGGTCCCGGCAGGGATAAGCCCCAGCATTTT.

The V gene is TRBV18, the J gene TRBJ2-1; D remains unclear. Trimming cost V 4 bases and J 0 bases, with 10 bases left between them. Germline loops: CDR1 KGHSH, CDR2 LQKENI. The CDR3 contains 15 residues. The CDR3 region is CASSLGPSSYNEQFF. CDR3 DNA sequence: TGTGCCAGCTCACTCGGTCCTAGCTCCTACAATGAGCAGTTCTTC.

This chain connects TRBV7-2 to TRBJ1-3, with 10 bases matching TRBD1. Germline-derived CDR1 and CDR2 are SGHTA and FQGNSA. The length of the CDR3 is 15 residues. J lost 5 bases, V lost 1 base, and 2 bases had no gene match. The CDR3 sequence: CASSLGQGARNTIYF. CDR3 nucleotides: TGTGCCAGCAGCTTAGGACAGGGGGCTAGAAACACCATATATTTT.

This clone came up once. This sequence joins TRBV29-1 and TRBJ2-2; no clear D gene. The germline V and J ends were trimmed by 4 bases and 6 bases, with 9 bases remaining between them. From germline, CDR1 is SQVTM and CDR2 ANQGSEA. The length of the CDR3 is 12 residues. The CDR3 DNA follows: TGCAGCGTTGGATACGGGCCCGGGGAGCTGTTTTTT. It is translated as CSVGYGPGELFF.

This chain links TRBV28 with TRBJ1-3; D gene unclear. This CDR3 is 16 amino acids long. Germline V CDR1 and CDR2: MDHEN, SYDVKM. Trimming took off 6 bases at V and 0 bases at J, with 15 bases between the two ends. CDR3 sequence (DNA): TGTGCCAGCAGCCCTCTGAACGACTACTCTGGAAACACCATATATTTT. Translation gives CASSPLNDYSGNTIYF.

The chain is built from TRBV2 and TRBJ2-7; 9 bases are a match to TRBD1. The V gene end was trimmed by 8 bases and the J gene end by 0 bases; junction bases not matched to a gene: 5. The CDR3 consists of 14 residues. The germline gives CDR1 SNHLY, CDR2 FYNNEI. DNA for the CDR3: TGTGCCAGCCTTGACAGGGGGGGCTCCTACGAGCAGTACGTC. Translation gives CASLDRGGSYEQYV.

The J gene is TRBJ2-5, the V gene TRBV28; a weak D match, TRBD2 (6 bases). Trimming removed 6 bases at V and 7 bases at J, with 18 bases between. CDR3 length: 14 amino acids. Per the germline V gene, CDR1 is MDHEN and CDR2 is SYDVKM. The DNA of the CDR3 is TGTGCCAGCAGCCGCGGGACCCATGGGGGGACCCAGTACTTC. Amino acid sequence: CASSRGTHGGTQYF.

This clone was seen a handful of times. The CDR3: CASSPRAGYQPQHF. CDR3 DNA: TGTGCCAGTTCCCCCAGGGCGGGCTATCAGCCCCAGCATTTT. V and J are TRBV6-5 and TRBJ1-5; D is perhaps TRBD1 (5 bases). Germline V gene sequence: CDR1 MNHEY, CDR2 SVGAGI. The CDR3 covers 14 residues. The germline V and J ends were trimmed by 9 bases and 5 bases, with 17 bases remaining between them.

This CDR3 is CASRPQGADGYTF. Written as DNA, the CDR3 is TGTGCCAGCAGACCCCAGGGGGCGGACGGCTACACCTTC. The chain couples TRBV6-5 to TRBJ1-2; 8 bases agree with TRBD1. Germline CDR1 and CDR2: MNHEY and SVGAGI. After removal of 6 bases from V and 8 bases from J, the junction contained 8 bases not matched to a gene. The CDR3 loop spans 13 amino acids.

The chain is built from TRBV3-1 (or the pseudogene TRBV3-2) and TRBJ1-1; D is unclear. The length of the CDR3 is 13 residues. CDR1 and CDR2 (germline): LGHDT, YNNKEL (reference sequence). Trimming shortened V by 0 bases and J by 0 bases, and 2 bases separated the two germline ends. CDR3 sequence: CASSQELNTEAFF. The DNA for the CDR3 is TGTGCCAGCAGCCAAGAGTTGAACACTGAAGCTTTCTTT.